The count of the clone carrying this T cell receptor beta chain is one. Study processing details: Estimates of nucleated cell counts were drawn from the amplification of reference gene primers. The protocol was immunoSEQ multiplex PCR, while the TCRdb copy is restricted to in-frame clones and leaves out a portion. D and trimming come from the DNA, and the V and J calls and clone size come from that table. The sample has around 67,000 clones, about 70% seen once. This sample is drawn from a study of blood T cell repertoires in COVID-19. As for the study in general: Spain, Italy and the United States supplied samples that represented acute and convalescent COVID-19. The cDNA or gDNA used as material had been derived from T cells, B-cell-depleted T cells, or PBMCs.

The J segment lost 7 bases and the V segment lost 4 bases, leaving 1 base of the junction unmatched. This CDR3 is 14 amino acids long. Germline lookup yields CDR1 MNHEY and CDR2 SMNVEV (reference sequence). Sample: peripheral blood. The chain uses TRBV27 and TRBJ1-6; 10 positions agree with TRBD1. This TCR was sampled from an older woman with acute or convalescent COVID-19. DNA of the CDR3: TGTGCCAGCAGTTCGGGACAGGGGAATTCACCCCTCCACTTT. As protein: CASSSGQGNSPLHF.